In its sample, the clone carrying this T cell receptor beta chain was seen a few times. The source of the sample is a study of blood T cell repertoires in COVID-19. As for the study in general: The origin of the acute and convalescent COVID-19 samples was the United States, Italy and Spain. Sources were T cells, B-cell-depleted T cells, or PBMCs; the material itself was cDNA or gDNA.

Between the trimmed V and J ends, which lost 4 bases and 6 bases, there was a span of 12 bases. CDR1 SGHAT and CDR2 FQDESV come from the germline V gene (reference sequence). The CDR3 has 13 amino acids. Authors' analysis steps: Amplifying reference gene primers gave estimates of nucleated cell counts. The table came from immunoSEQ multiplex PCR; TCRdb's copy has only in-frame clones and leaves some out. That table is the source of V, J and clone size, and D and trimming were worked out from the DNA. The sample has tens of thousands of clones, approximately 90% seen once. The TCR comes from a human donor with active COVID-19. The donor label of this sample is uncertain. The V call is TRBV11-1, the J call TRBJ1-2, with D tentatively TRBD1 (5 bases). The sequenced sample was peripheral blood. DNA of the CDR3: TGTGCCAGCAGCTCCCAAGGGGTCGATGGCTACACCTTC. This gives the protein CASSSQGVDGYTF.